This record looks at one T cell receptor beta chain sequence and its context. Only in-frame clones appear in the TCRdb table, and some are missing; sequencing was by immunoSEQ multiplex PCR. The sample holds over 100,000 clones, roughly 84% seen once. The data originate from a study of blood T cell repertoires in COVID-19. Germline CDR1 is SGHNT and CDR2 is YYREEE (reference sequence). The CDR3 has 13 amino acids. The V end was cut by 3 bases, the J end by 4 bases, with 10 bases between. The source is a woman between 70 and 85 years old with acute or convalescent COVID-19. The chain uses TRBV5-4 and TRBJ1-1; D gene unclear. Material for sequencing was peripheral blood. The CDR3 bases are TGTGCCAGCAGCTCTCCAGGCCCCACTGAAGCTTTCTTT. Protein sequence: CASSSPGPTEAFF.